Listed below are T cell receptor beta chains from one sample, sequenced in a study of PD-L1 blockade in urothelial cancer. Produced via immunoSEQ multiplex PCR; TCRdb's table is partial and in-frame only. The sample shows some 89,000 clones, more than 75% of them seen only once. This sample comprised PBMCs, obtained around atezolizumab (anti-PD-L1) treatment. The source of these receptors is a man aged 60 to 75 with urothelial cancer. Both conserved end residues are part of each CDR3. Fields, in order: D gene, clone size, J gene, V gene, CDR3 length, CDR3 protein, CDR3 DNA. The D gene is left open where the match is weak. Where a row states a size, it is once, few, many or the class of an expanded clone; other rows omit it.

-	-	TRBJ1-4	TRBV7-6	18	CASSLAGPDQAKNEKLFF	TGTGCCAGCAGCTTAGCGGGGCCCGACCAGGCTAAGAATGAAAAACTGTTTTTT
TRBD1	-	TRBJ2-7	TRBV4-1	16	CASSQARGDSSYEQYF	TGCGCCAGCAGCCAAGCCCGAGGGGACAGCTCCTACGAGCAGTACTTC
TRBD2	-	TRBJ2-5	TRBV30	14	CAWSIYSGQETQYF	TGTGCCTGGAGTATTTATAGCGGGCAAGAGACCCAGTACTTC
-	-	TRBJ2-1	TRBV5-6	13	CASSTDSYNEQFF	TGTGCCAGCAGCACGGACAGCTACAATGAGCAGTTCTTC
-	few	TRBJ2-7	TRBV6-1	11	CASTMTGEQYF	TGTGCCAGCACCATGACGGGAGAGCAGTACTTC
TRBD1	-	TRBJ2-5	TRBV4-1	14	CASSWTGGKETQYF	TGCGCCAGCAGCTGGACAGGGGGCAAAGAGACCCAGTACTTC
-	-	TRBJ1-4	TRBV7-9	15	CASSRGGGTNEKLFF	TGTGCCAGCAGCCGTGGGGGGGGAACTAATGAAAAACTGTTTTTT
TRBD1	-	TRBJ2-7	TRBV5-1	15	CASSHGQVGFYEQYF	TGCGCCAGCAGCCATGGACAGGTAGGATTCTACGAGCAGTACTTC
-	-	TRBJ2-7	TRBV5-4	14	CASSLVGTRGEQYF	TGTGCCAGCAGCTTGGTGGGGACACGGGGCGAGCAGTACTTC
-	-	TRBJ2-7	TRBV11-3	16	CASSPSPVQPTYEQYF	TGTGCCAGCAGCCCATCGCCGGTACAGCCTACCTACGAGCAGTACTTC
TRBD1	-	TRBJ2-1	TRBV30	13	CAWSVTGGNEQFF	TGTGCCTGGAGTGTAACAGGGGGTAATGAGCAGTTCTTC
-	-	TRBJ2-4	TRBV30	15	CAWSVGSIAKNIQYF	TGTGCCTGGAGTGTAGGGAGTATAGCCAAAAACATTCAGTACTTC
-	few	TRBJ1-3	TRBV6-1	18	CASSEALGFSGSGNTIYF	TGTGCCAGCAGTGAAGCGCTTGGATTCTCGGGCTCTGGAAACACCATATATTTT
TRBD2	-	TRBJ2-7	TRBV7-9	17	CASSLAIPGLAAYEQYF	TGTGCCAGCAGCTTAGCTATCCCGGGACTAGCGGCCTACGAGCAGTACTTC
TRBD2	few	TRBJ2-1	TRBV6-5	16	CASSYSRLAGSDEQFF	TGTGCCAGCAGTTACTCGAGGCTAGCGGGATCGGATGAGCAGTTCTTC
-	-	TRBJ2-1	TRBV15	14	CATSRGDNYNEQFF	TGTGCCACCAGCAGAGGGGACAACTACAATGAGCAGTTCTTC
TRBD1	-	TRBJ2-7	TRBV5-1	15	CASSNRDRGSYEQYF	TGCGCCAGCAGCAACCGGGACAGGGGCTCCTACGAGCAGTACTTC
-	few	TRBJ2-1	TRBV10-2	16	CASSKMTGVSYNEQFF	TGCGCCAGCAGTAAAATGACCGGGGTATCCTACAATGAGCAGTTCTTC
-	-	TRBJ1-1	TRBV10-3	15	CAISVRRPMNTEAFF	TGTGCCATCAGTGTTAGGAGGCCCATGAACACTGAAGCTTTCTTT
-	-	TRBJ2-1	TRBV4-2	18	CASSPQRFQGKSYNEQFF	TGTGCCAGCAGCCCACAAAGGTTTCAGGGAAAATCGTACAATGAGCAGTTCTTC
TRBD1	-	TRBJ2-3	TRBV9	15	CASSFRTGGADTQYF	TGTGCCAGCAGCTTCCGAACAGGGGGCGCAGATACGCAGTATTTT
-	-	TRBJ1-5	TRBV6-6	16	CASTTTSGGGNQPQHF	TGTGCCAGCACCACCACCAGCGGGGGAGGCAATCAGCCCCAGCATTTT
TRBD2	-	TRBJ2-2	TRBV30	13	CAWPGRDTGELFF	TGTGCCTGGCCCGGGAGGGACACCGGGGAGCTGTTTTTT
TRBD1	-	TRBJ2-7	TRBV28	14	CASSLRQGAHEQYF	TGTGCCAGCAGTTTACGACAGGGGGCGCACGAGCAGTACTTC
TRBD1	-	TRBJ1-2	TRBV10-3	17	CAISEGRTGGPTDGYTF	TGTGCCATCAGTGAGGGGAGGACAGGGGGGCCAACGGATGGCTACACCTTC
TRBD2	-	TRBJ2-3	TRBV4-1	16	CASSQGTSGARDTQYF	TGCGCCAGCAGCCAAGGGACTAGCGGGGCCAGAGATACGCAGTATTTT
TRBD2	-	TRBJ2-2	TRBV4-3	17	CASSHSLAGANTGELFF	TGCGCCAGCAGCCACTCACTAGCGGGGGCCAACACCGGGGAGCTGTTTTTT
TRBD1	-	TRBJ2-6	TRBV19	16	CASGGRGQSGANVLTF	TGTGCCAGTGGAGGCAGGGGGCAATCTGGGGCCAACGTCCTGACTTTC
TRBD2	-	TRBJ2-2	TRBV7-8	15	CASSWPGGPTGELFF	TGTGCCAGCAGCTGGCCGGGAGGGCCGACCGGGGAGCTGTTTTTT
TRBD1	many	TRBJ1-5	TRBV19	15	CASSPRTGFGQPQHF	TGTGCCAGTAGTCCACGGACAGGGTTTGGTCAGCCCCAGCATTTT
TRBD1	-	TRBJ1-2	TRBV7-3	14	CASSLDEGAPGYTF	TGTGCCAGCAGCTTAGATGAGGGGGCGCCTGGCTACACCTTC
-	-	TRBJ1-5	TRBV5-6	11	CASSAGEPQHF	TGTGCCAGCAGCGCAGGTGAGCCCCAGCATTTT
-	-	TRBJ1-1	TRBV5-8	13	CASSKRGGTEAFF	TGTGCCAGCAGCAAGAGGGGAGGGACTGAAGCTTTCTTT
-	-	TRBJ2-5	TRBV5-1	15	CASSSPSGTQETQYF	TGCGCCAGCAGCTCCCCTTCCGGGACACAGGAGACCCAGTACTTC
-	-	TRBJ1-1	TRBV23-1	18	CASSRRIGRGYRDTEAFF	TGCGCCAGCAGCCGACGAATCGGGAGGGGCTATCGGGATACTGAAGCTTTCTTT
-	-	TRBJ1-5	TRBV28	12	CASSANPGPQHF	TGTGCCAGCAGCGCAAACCCGGGGCCCCAGCATTTT
-	-	TRBJ1-1	TRBV10-1	22	CASKAPGWLLLPTHGPNTEAFF	TGCGCCAGCAAGGCCCCGGGTTGGCTACTCCTCCCTACGCACGGCCCGAACACTGAAGCTTTCTTT
TRBD2	-	TRBJ2-1	TRBV6-1	18	CASSDNIKASGASNEQFF	TGTGCCAGCAGTGATAATATCAAGGCTAGCGGAGCGTCCAATGAGCAGTTCTTC
-	once	TRBJ2-5	TRBV10-3	13	CAISVGQKETQYF	TGTGCCATCAGTGTTGGACAGAAAGAGACCCAGTACTTC
-	-	TRBJ1-2	TRBV18	18	CASSPTSGHQMGNYGYTF	TGTGCCAGCTCACCCACCTCCGGACATCAAATGGGAAACTATGGCTACACCTTC
-	few	TRBJ1-2	TRBV18	15	CASSRADTITVGYTF	TGTGCCAGCTCACGCGCGGACACAATCACGGTGGGCTACACCTTC
-	-	TRBJ1-5	TRBV27	13	CASSSGGNQPQHF	TGTGCCAGCAGTTCCGGGGGTAATCAGCCCCAGCATTTT
-	few	TRBJ2-1	TRBV30	11	CAWSVLLSRFF	-
TRBD1	-	TRBJ1-5	TRBV4-2	17	CASSQAALDRGNQPQHF	TGTGCCAGCAGCCAAGCAGCTCTGGACAGGGGCAATCAGCCCCAGCATTTT
-	-	TRBJ2-3	TRBV5-8	16	CASSPRRQDSTDTQYF	TGTGCCAGCAGCCCTCGGAGGCAGGATAGCACAGATACGCAGTATTTT
-	-	TRBJ1-6	TRBV30	15	CAWSATIQTNSPLHF	TGTGCCTGGAGTGCTACTATCCAGACCAATTCACCCCTCCACTTT
-	-	TRBJ2-7	TRBV6-5	14	CASAGNAKFYEQYF	TGTGCCAGCGCAGGAAACGCCAAGTTCTACGAGCAGTACTTC
TRBD1	-	TRBJ1-5	TRBV6-1	15	CASSQPGQFNQPQHF	TGTGCCAGCAGTCAACCGGGACAGTTCAATCAGCCCCAGCATTTT
-	-	TRBJ2-4	TRBV28	13	CASSGPGTHIQYF	TGTGCCAGCAGTGGGCCCGGGACACACATTCAGTACTTC
TRBD2	-	TRBJ2-1	TRBV11-2	17	CASSSRTSGISENEQFF	TGTGCCAGCAGCTCCCGGACTAGCGGGATATCGGAGAATGAGCAGTTCTTC
-	few	TRBJ1-1	TRBV6-5	13	CASSYRVNTEAFF	TGTGCCAGCAGTTACCGGGTTAACACTGAAGCTTTCTTT